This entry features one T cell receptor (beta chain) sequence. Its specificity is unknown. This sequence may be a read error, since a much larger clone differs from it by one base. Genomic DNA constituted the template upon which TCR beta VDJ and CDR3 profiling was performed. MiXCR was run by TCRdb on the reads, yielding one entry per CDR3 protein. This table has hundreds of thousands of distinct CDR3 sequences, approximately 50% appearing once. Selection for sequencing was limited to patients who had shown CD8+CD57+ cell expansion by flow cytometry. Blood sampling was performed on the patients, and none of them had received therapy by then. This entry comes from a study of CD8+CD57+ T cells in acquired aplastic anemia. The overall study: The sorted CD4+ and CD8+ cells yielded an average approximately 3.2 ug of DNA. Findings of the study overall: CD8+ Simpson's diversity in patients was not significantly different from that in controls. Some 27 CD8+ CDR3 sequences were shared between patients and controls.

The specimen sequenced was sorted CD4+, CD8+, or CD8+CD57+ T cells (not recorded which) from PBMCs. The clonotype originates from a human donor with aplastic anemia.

CDR3 loop: CASSPTGRANTEAFF. The CDR3 coding sequence is TGTGCCAGCAGTCCTACAGGGAGAGCGAACACTGAAGCTTTCTTT. This chain uses TRBV12-3 or TRBV12-4 with TRBJ1-1; a weak D match, TRBD1 (6 bases). The CDR3 has 15 amino acids. Trimming shortened V by 5 bases and J by 1 base, and 14 bases separated the two germline ends.